This T cell receptor beta chain appears in the sequencing data of a study of CD8+CD57+ T cells in acquired aplastic anemia. About the research overall: The study obtained an average of 3.2 ug of DNA from sorted CD4+ and CD8+ cells.

Many counts were recorded for this clonotype. Its antigen is currently unknown. Study-level points and caveats: Patients and controls had in common 25 to 35 CD8+ CDR3 sequences.

The length of the CDR3 is 16 residues. Germline CDR1 SGHNT, CDR2 YYREEE (reference sequence). V shed 7 bases and J shed 1 base, with 18 bases lying between them. Both TCR beta VDJ combination and CDR3 sequence profiling were carried out. Genomic DNA was the template for this profiling. TCRdb re-analysed the reads in MiXCR, keeping a single row per CDR3 protein. Among hundreds of thousands of distinct CDR3 sequences listed, roughly 64% were seen once. Sequenced input: sorted CD4+, CD8+, or CD8+CD57+ T cells (not recorded which) from PBMCs. The chain employs TRBV5-4 and TRBJ2-1; tentative D call: TRBD1 (5 bases). This clonotype was sampled from a human donor in good health, serving as a control. DNA of the CDR3: TGTGCCAGCGCGGACGCCAGGGTGAAGTCCTACAATGAGCAGTTCTTC. Amino acids: CASADARVKSYNEQFF.